A single sample is the source of the 32 T cell receptor beta chains below, sequenced in a study of regulatory T cells in long-lasting Graves disease. According to the study, TCR beta libraries were built with iRepertoire HTBI primers and CDR3-region Arm-PCR. Using its own MiXCR run on the multiplex PCR reads, TCRdb lists one record per CDR3 protein. The sample has a few hundred thousand distinct CDR3 sequences, around 13% seen once. The time point here: newly diagnosed GD, antithyroid drugs for less than 3 months. The TCR library was made from RNA that had been extracted from PBMCs in TRIzol. This sample also belongs to another study, concerning T cells in Graves' hyperthyroidism and ophthalmopathy.

The sample consisted of peripheral blood mononuclear cells (PBMCs), taken at new diagnosis, from a patient treated with antithyroid drugs. The receptors derive from a woman between 50 and 59 years old with Graves disease.

DNA for the CDR3: TGTGCCAGCAGTTTTTACCACAATAGCAATCAGCCCCAGCATTTT. It yields the protein CASSFYHNSNQPQHF. The chain joins TRBV12-3 or TRBV12-4 to TRBJ1-5; no reliable D call. This CDR3 region has 15 residues. The ends were cut back, 3 bases at V and 0 bases at J, with 9 bases in the middle.

In its sample, this clonotype was seen once. One end of the junction is discordant with germline, which a read error may explain. The rearrangement links TRBV2 to TRBJ1-2; 7 bases agree with TRBD1. The V gene's germline CDR1 is SNHLY and CDR2 FYNNEI. This CDR3 contains 14 residues. CDR3 in amino acids: CASSYDDRELGHTF. CDR3 bases: TGTGCCAGCAGTTACGACGACAGGGAGCTTGGCCACACCTTC. The full variable domain, completed using reference TRBV2 and TRBJ1-2, is EPEVTQTPSHQVTQMGQEVILRCVPISNHLYFYWYRQILGQKVEFLVSFYNNEISEKSEIFDDQFSVERPDGSNFTLKIRSTKLEDSAMYFCASSYDDRELGHTFGSGTRLTVV.

Many counts were recorded for this clonotype. V is TRBV5-1 and J is TRBJ1-1, with D perhaps TRBD1 (5 bases). CDR1 is SGHRS, CDR2 YFSETQ, per germline. Trimming took 5 bases from V and 2 from J, leaving 10 bases between them. The length of the CDR3 is 13 residues. The CDR3 DNA reads as TGCGCCAGCAGGGACACAACTAACACTGAAGCTTTCTTT. Translating gives CASRDTTNTEAFF.

This chain uses TRBV9 with TRBJ1-1; weak D call: TRBD1 (6 bases). With 0 bases removed from V and 5 bases from J, the gap between germline ends came to 17 bases. This CDR3 region has 16 residues. Germline V gene data show CDR1 as SGDLS and CDR2 as YYNGEE. The CDR3 DNA reads as TGTGCCAGCAGCGTAGCGACGACAGGCGACGGAACTGAAGCTTTCTTT. Translated, it gives CASSVATTGDGTEAFF.

This clonotype has a count of ten or more. The rearrangement joins TRBV5-1 to TRBJ2-2; the D gene is possibly TRBD1 (6 bases). The CDR3 consists of 16 residues. Trimming cost V 0 bases and J 0 bases, with 9 bases left between them. CDR1 SGHRS and CDR2 YFSETQ come from the germline V gene. The CDR3 spells CASSLARGSNTGELFF. CDR3 bases: TGCGCCAGCAGCTTGGCCAGGGGCTCGAACACCGGGGAGCTGTTTTTT.

The gene calls are TRBV7-2 and TRBJ2-7, with D possibly TRBD1 on 8 matching bases. The germline V gene has CDR1 SGHTA and CDR2 FQGNSA. The CDR3 covers 15 residues. V lost 5 bases to trimming and J lost 1 base, with 15 bases between them. Written as DNA, the CDR3 is TGTGCCAGCAGCCAACAGGGGGGGGGGTCCTACGAGCAGTACTTC. Its protein is CASSQQGGGSYEQYF.

This clonotype was counted many times. V gene TRBV4-1 combines with J gene TRBJ1-1; possibly TRBD1 for D (5 bases). Germline CDR1 reads MGHRA; CDR2 reads YSYEKL. CDR3 length equals 13 residues. Trimming took off 0 bases at V and 9 bases at J, with 11 bases between the two ends. The CDR3 spells CASSQEGLSKAFF. CDR3 nucleotide sequence: TGCGCCAGCAGCCAAGAGGGGCTGAGTAAAGCTTTCTTT.

This clonotype was seen many times. The gene calls are TRBV7-3 and TRBJ2-2; a possible D gene is TRBD2 (5 bases). V lost 5 bases and J 8 bases, leaving 12 bases between the germline ends. In germline, CDR1 is SGHTA, CDR2 FQGTGA. The CDR3 extends over 13 amino acids. The DNA for the CDR3 is TGTGCCAGCAGCCCACTTGGGGAGGGGGAGCTGTTTTTT. Amino acid sequence: CASSPLGEGELFF.

This clonotype showed up just a few times. The rearrangement links TRBV10-3 to TRBJ2-7, with 8 bases fitting TRBD2. Germline V gene lookup returns CDR1 ENHRY and CDR2 SYGVKD. J gave up 2 bases and V 3 bases, and 9 bases lay outside the gene matches. The CDR3 has 16 residues. The DNA for the CDR3 is TGTGCCATCAGTGACGGCCTGGGTAGCGGGACCTACGAGCAGTACTTC. It specifies CAISDGLGSGTYEQYF.

In the case of this clonotype: Its ends do not fully match the called genes, so a read error is possible. The rearrangement joins TRBV5-4 to TRBJ2-1; D perhaps matches TRBD2 (6 bases). The CDR3 runs 15 residues. Germline CDR1 and CDR2: SGHNT and YYREEE (reference sequence). The CDR3 nucleotides read TGTGCCAGCAGCTTCCGGGGGTCCTCCTGCAATGAGCAGTTCTTC. Encoded protein: CASSFRGSSCNEQFF. The full variable domain, rest sourced from reference TRBV5-4 and TRBJ2-1, is ETGVTQSPTHLIKTRGQQVTLRCSSQSGHNTVSWYQQALGQGPQFIFQYYREEENGRGNFPPRFSGLQFPNYSSELNVNALELDDSALYLCASSFRGSSCNEQFFGPGTRLTVL.

In regard to this clonotype: As the CDR3 is not closed by the conserved phenylalanine or tryptophan, this likely results from a read error. The chain combines TRBV18 with TRBJ2-5; TRBD1 matches 7 bases. The length of the CDR3 is 13 residues. The V segment lost 6 bases and the J segment 3 bases; nucleotides outside the gene matches: 4. The germline CDR1 and CDR2 sequences are KGHSH and LQKENI. CDR3 in amino acids: CASSRDREETQYY. The DNA for the CDR3 is TGTGCCAGCTCTAGGGACAGAGAAGAGACCCAGTACTAC.

This clonotype was recorded at least ten times. The rearrangement joins TRBV30 to TRBJ1-1, with D hard to call. Trimming pared 3 bases from V and 4 bases from J, leaving 9 bases between. The CDR3 covers 12 residues. From germline, CDR1 is GTSNPN and CDR2 SVGIG (reference sequence). The CDR3 sequence is CAWRLVPTEAFF. As DNA, the CDR3 is TGTGCCTGGAGGTTGGTTCCCACTGAAGCTTTCTTT.

A single count supports this clonotype. A far larger clone differs by one base, so this is likely a read error. V and J are TRBV2 and TRBJ2-5; TRBD2 matches 9 bases. V dropped 4 bases and J dropped 0; count of bases not matched to a gene: 0. This CDR3 is built from 14 residues. The V gene's germline CDR1 is SNHLY and CDR2 FYNNEI. Written as DNA, the CDR3 is TGTGCCAGCAGTGGACTAGCGGACCAAGAGACCCAGTACTTC. It encodes CASSGLADQETQYF.

This clonotype was picked up many times. CDR3 amino acids: CASSSGQGYEKLFF. DNA for the CDR3: TGTGCCAGCAGTTCGGGACAGGGCTATGAAAAACTGTTTTTT. The chain combines TRBV28 with TRBJ1-4; 9 positions match TRBD1. The CDR3 consists of 14 residues. V lost 4 bases and J lost 6; bases outside the gene matches: 3. Germline V gene lookup returns CDR1 MDHEN and CDR2 SYDVKM.

This clonotype has at least ten counts. This chain's CDR3 is CASSLDQGIITDTQYF. The CDR3 bases are TGTGCCAGCAGCTTAGATCAGGGGATTATTACAGATACGCAGTATTTT. This sequence joins TRBV11-2 and TRBJ2-3, with D perhaps matching TRBD1 (6 bases). Germline V gene sequence: CDR1 SGHAT, CDR2 FQNNGV. Between the trimmed V and J ends, which lost 0 bases and 3 bases, there was a span of 13 bases. This CDR3 is 16 amino acids long.

The chain couples TRBV18 to TRBJ2-1; D may correspond to TRBD1 or TRBD2 (6 bases each). The V gene lost 3 bases and the J gene lost 6 bases, with 21 bases spanning the gap. Germline CDR1 reads KGHSH; CDR2 reads LQKENI. The CDR3 runs 17 residues. CDR3 loop: CASSPTEDGGLTNEQFF. The CDR3 DNA follows: TGTGCCAGCTCACCGACCGAGGACGGGGGCTTAACCAATGAGCAGTTCTTC.

Many counts were recorded for this clonotype. The V call is TRBV28, the J call TRBJ1-5, with TRBD1 identical over 9 bases. Germline V gene data show CDR1 as MDHEN and CDR2 as SYDVKM. The V segment lost 6 bases and the J segment 5 bases; nucleotides outside the gene matches: 11. CDR3 length: 16 amino acids. CDR3 in amino acids: CASSPLQGAVYQPQHF. The CDR3, as DNA: TGTGCCAGCAGCCCATTACAGGGGGCGGTTTATCAGCCCCAGCATTTT.

Regarding this clonotype: Relative to the germline gene, one junction end is altered; a read error may explain this. V is TRBV10-1 and J is TRBJ2-1; 7 positions match TRBD2. From germline, CDR1 is WNHNN and CDR2 SYGVQD (reference sequence). There are 15 residues in the CDR3. The CDR3 nucleotides are TGCGCCAGCAGTGAGGGGGTAGCGGGTGACAATGAGCAGTTTTTC. Its protein is CASSEGVAGDNEQFF.

The genes are TRBV6-4 and TRBJ2-3, with 10 bases matching TRBD1. The CDR3 totals 14 residues. The trim removed 6 bases at V and 4 bases at J, leaving 4 bases unmatched. Germline assignment: CDR1 MRHNA and CDR2 SNTAGT. CDR3 residues: CASRPGQGSDTQYF. CDR3 nucleotides: TGTGCCAGCAGGCCGGGACAGGGGTCAGATACGCAGTATTTT.

In its sample, this clonotype was seen many times. V is TRBV4-1 and J is TRBJ1-5; 8 bases map to TRBD1. Trimming cost V 1 base and J 4 bases; bases outside gene matches: 6. This CDR3 contains 16 residues. Germline V gives CDR1 MGHRA, CDR2 YSYEKL. The CDR3 coding sequence is TGCGCCAGCAGCCAAGTTACAGGGGGTGGTAATCAGCCCCAGCATTTT. Translated: CASSQVTGGGNQPQHF.

The gene calls are TRBV7-9 and TRBJ2-7; the D gene is possibly TRBD1 (6 bases). The CDR3 has 13 residues. The germline gives CDR1 SEHNR, CDR2 FQNEAQ (reference sequence). The V and J ends lost 8 bases and 6 bases respectively, with 17 bases between them. The chain's CDR3 is CASGRAGVSEQYF. CDR3 bases: TGTGCCAGCGGTAGAGCAGGGGTGTCCGAGCAGTACTTC. The full variable domain, completed using reference TRBV7-9 and TRBJ2-7, is DTGVSQNPRHKITKRGQNVTFRCDPISEHNRLYWYRQTLGQGPEFLTYFQNEAQLEKSRLLSDRFSAERPKGSFSTLEIQRTEQGDSAMYLCASGRAGVSEQYFGPGTRLTVT.

The chain uses TRBV29-1 and TRBJ2-1; maybe TRBD2 (5 bases). This CDR3 comprises 15 residues. Germline CDR1 and CDR2: SQVTM and ANQGSEA. V was shortened by 5 bases and J by 6 bases, with 20 bases between the two germline ends. CDR3 in amino acids: CSVRTSGSVSNEQFF. The CDR3 region has the DNA TGCAGCGTTCGAACGTCGGGGAGCGTATCCAATGAGCAGTTCTTC.

J is TRBJ1-3 and V is TRBV28; maybe TRBD1 (6 bases). V was cut by 6 bases and J by 2 bases, with 14 bases left in between. From germline, CDR1 is MDHEN and CDR2 SYDVKM. This CDR3 is built from 15 residues. In DNA, the CDR3 is TGTGCCAGCAGCTCCCGGGGGCGAACTGGAAACACCATATATTTT. Residues: CASSSRGRTGNTIYF.

This clonotype was observed a few times. CDR3 nucleotide sequence: TGTGCCAGCAGTGTCCAGACTAGCGGGCGGTTCTATGAGCAGTTCTTC. Translated, it gives CASSVQTSGRFYEQFF. This chain connects TRBV12-3 or TRBV12-4 to TRBJ2-1, with 10 bases lining up with TRBD2. The length of the CDR3 is 16 residues. The J segment lost 8 bases and the V segment lost 5 bases, leaving 12 bases of the junction unmatched.

Turning to this clonotype: This may stem from a read error, because a much larger clone lies one nucleotide away. This chain connects TRBV5-5 to TRBJ1-5; D gene unclear. CDR1 and CDR2 (germline): SGHKS, YYEKEE (reference sequence). This CDR3 is built from 15 residues. With 0 bases removed from V and 2 bases from J, the gap between germline ends came to 9 bases. The CDR3 bases are TGTGCCAGCAGCTTGGGGCCCGATGGCAATCAGCCCCAGCATTTT. This gives the protein CASSLGPDGNQPQHF.

This clonotype was counted at least ten times. J is TRBJ1-2 and V is TRBV30; D call uncertain. Germline values: CDR1 GTSNPN, CDR2 SVGIG (reference sequence). Trimming shortened V by 3 bases and J by 5 bases, and 13 bases separated the two germline ends. The CDR3 runs to 13 residues. Here the CDR3 DNA reads TGTGCCTGGAGGTTAGGGCAGAGTTATGGCTACACCTTC. It specifies CAWRLGQSYGYTF.

This clonotype was seen a few times. The gene calls are TRBV11-3 and TRBJ2-1; 10 bases fit TRBD2. Germline V lookup: CDR1 SGHNT, CDR2 YENEEA. There are 15 residues in the CDR3. V was clipped by 5 bases and J by 10 bases; unmatched bases: 11. This CDR3 is CASSPRTSGIREQFF. The CDR3 DNA is TGTGCCAGCAGCCCGCGGACTAGCGGAATCCGGGAGCAGTTCTTC.

This clonotype was counted ten times or more. The V call is TRBV28, the J call TRBJ1-6; a weak D match, TRBD1 (6 bases). The V end lost 5 bases, the J end lost 5 bases, and 31 bases lay between the germline ends. CDR3 length: 21 residues. Germline CDR1 is MDHEN and CDR2 is SYDVKM. In DNA form, the CDR3 reads TGTGCCAGCAGTCAATCCAAGAGTCGGATAGCGGGGAGGGGGGATAATTCACCCCTCCACTTT. Amino acids: CASSQSKSRIAGRGDNSPLHF. Drawing the rest from reference TRBV28 and TRBJ1-6, the complete variable domain is DVKVTQSSRYLVKRTGEKVFLECVQDMDHENMFWYRQDPGLGLRLIYFSYDVKMKEKGDIPEGYSVSREKKERFSLILESASTNQTSMYLCASSQSKSRIAGRGDNSPLHFGNGTRLTVT.

The chain has TRBV2 and TRBJ2-7; 11 bases map to TRBD2. Unmatched junction bases numbered 13, after V lost 6 bases and J lost 3 bases. This CDR3 spans 17 amino acids. Germline V gene data show CDR1 as SNHLY and CDR2 as FYNNEI. The CDR3 protein is CASSLLAGVPPFYEQYF. As DNA, the CDR3 is TGTGCCAGCAGCTTACTAGCGGGAGTACCTCCCTTCTACGAGCAGTACTTC.

This clonotype has at least ten counts. J is TRBJ2-1 and V is TRBV20-1; 12 nucleotides line up with TRBD1. The CDR3 contains 16 residues. The trim removed 0 bases at V and 7 bases at J, leaving 7 bases unmatched. Germline CDR1 reads DFQATT; CDR2 reads SNEGSKA (reference sequence). The CDR3 is CSARDGTGGFSNEQFF. In nucleotides, the CDR3 is TGCAGTGCTAGAGACGGGACAGGGGGCTTTAGTAATGAGCAGTTCTTC.

This clonotype was counted between two and nine times. The chain joins TRBV7-6 to TRBJ2-1; D perhaps matches TRBD2 (6 bases). Germline V gene sequence: CDR1 SGHVS, CDR2 FNYEAQ. This CDR3 has 14 residues. V lost 1 base and J lost 12, with 16 bases in between. Written as DNA, the CDR3 is TGTGCCAGCAGCTTAGAGACGGGAGCCTCAGGGCAGTTCTTC. Protein sequence: CASSLETGASGQFF.

This clonotype appeared a few times. The chain joins TRBV5-6 to TRBJ2-1; tentative D call: TRBD2 (6 bases). The CDR3 runs to 14 residues. V dropped 4 bases and J dropped 6 bases, with 14 bases sitting between them. Germline values: CDR1 SGHDT, CDR2 YYEEEE. The DNA for the CDR3 is TGTGCCAGCAGCCTTAGCGGACCAGTCAATGAGCAGTTCTTC. This codes for CASSLSGPVNEQFF. Together with reference TRBV5-6 and TRBJ2-1, the CDR3 gives the full variable domain: DAGVTQSPTHLIKTRGQQVTLRCSPKSGHDTVSWYQQALGQGPQFIFQYYEEEERQRGNFPDRFSGHQFPNYSSELNVNALLLGDSALYLCASSLSGPVNEQFFGPGTRLTVL.